This T cell receptor (beta chain) stems from a study of blood T cell repertoires in COVID-19. The CDR3 sequence is 14 residues long. Looked up from germline, CDR1 is SGHVS and CDR2 is FQNEAQ. The J segment lost 5 bases and the V segment lost 4 bases, leaving 6 bases of the junction unmatched. Repertoires were generated with immunoSEQ multiplex PCR, while TCRdb's copy carries only in-frame clones and drops some. This table holds about 140,000 clones, 65% to 85% found once. The chain recombines TRBV7-8 with TRBJ2-5; 8 positions agree with TRBD2. The source of this sequence is a woman aged 55-69 years with acute or convalescent COVID-19. The sample taken for sequencing was peripheral blood. CDR3 nucleotide sequence: TGTGCCAGCAGCTCCCGGGGGGGCTGGGAGACCCAGTACTTC. This codes for CASSSRGGWETQYF.